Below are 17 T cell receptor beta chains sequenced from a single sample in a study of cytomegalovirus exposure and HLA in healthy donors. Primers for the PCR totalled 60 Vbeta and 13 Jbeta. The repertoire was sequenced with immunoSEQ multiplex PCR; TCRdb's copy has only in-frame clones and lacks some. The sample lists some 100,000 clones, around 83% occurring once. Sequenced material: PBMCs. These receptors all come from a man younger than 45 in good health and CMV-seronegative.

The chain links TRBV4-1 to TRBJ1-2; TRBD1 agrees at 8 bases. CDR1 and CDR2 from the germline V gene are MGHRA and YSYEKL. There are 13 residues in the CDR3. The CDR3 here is CASRTGGNYGYTF. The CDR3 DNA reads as TGCGCGAGCCGTACAGGGGGTAACTATGGCTACACCTTC.

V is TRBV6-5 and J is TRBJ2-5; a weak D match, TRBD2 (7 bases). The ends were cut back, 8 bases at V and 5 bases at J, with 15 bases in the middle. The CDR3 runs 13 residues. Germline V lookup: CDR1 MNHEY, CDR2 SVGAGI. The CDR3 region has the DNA TGTGCCAGCCACGGGGGGCGCAGGGAGACCCAGTACTTC. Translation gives CASHGGRRETQYF.

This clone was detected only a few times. The CDR3 spells CASSLRNTGELFF. The CDR3 nucleotides are TGTGCCAGCAGCCTCAGAAACACCGGGGAGCTGTTTTTT. The genes are TRBV27 and TRBJ2-2; no clear D. The CDR3 length is 13 residues. With 6 bases removed from V and 2 bases from J, the gap between germline ends came to 7 bases. Germline-derived CDR1 and CDR2 are MNHEY and SMNVEV (reference sequence).

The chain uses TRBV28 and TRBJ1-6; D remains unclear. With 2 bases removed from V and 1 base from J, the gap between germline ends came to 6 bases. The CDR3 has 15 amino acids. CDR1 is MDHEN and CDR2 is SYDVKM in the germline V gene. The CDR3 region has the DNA TGTGCCAGCAGTTTAAAAATATCCTATAATTCACCCCTCCACTTT. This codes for CASSLKISYNSPLHF. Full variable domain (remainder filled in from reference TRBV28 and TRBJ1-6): DVKVTQSSRYLVKRTGEKVFLECVQDMDHENMFWYRQDPGLGLRLIYFSYDVKMKEKGDIPEGYSVSREKKERFSLILESASTNQTSMYLCASSLKISYNSPLHFGNGTRLTVT.

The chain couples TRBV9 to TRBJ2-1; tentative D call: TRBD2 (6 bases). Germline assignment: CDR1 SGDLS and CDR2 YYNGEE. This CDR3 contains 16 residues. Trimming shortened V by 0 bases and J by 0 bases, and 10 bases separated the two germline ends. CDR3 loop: CASSVDSGSSYNEQFF. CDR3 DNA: TGTGCCAGCAGCGTAGATAGCGGCAGCTCCTACAATGAGCAGTTCTTC.

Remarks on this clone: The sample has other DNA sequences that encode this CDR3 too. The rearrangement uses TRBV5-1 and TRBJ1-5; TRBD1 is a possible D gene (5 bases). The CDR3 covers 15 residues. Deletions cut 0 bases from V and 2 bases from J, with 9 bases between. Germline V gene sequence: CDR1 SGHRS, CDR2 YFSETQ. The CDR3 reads CASSLGQGGNQPQHF. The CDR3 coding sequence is TGCGCCAGCAGCTTGGGGCAGGGCGGCAATCAGCCCCAGCATTTT. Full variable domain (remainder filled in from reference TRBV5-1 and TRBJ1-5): KAGVTQTPRYLIKTRGQQVTLSCSPISGHRSVSWYQQTPGQGLQFLFEYFSETQRNKGNFPGRFSGRQFSNSRSEMNVSTLELGDSALYLCASSLGQGGNQPQHFGDGTRLSIL.

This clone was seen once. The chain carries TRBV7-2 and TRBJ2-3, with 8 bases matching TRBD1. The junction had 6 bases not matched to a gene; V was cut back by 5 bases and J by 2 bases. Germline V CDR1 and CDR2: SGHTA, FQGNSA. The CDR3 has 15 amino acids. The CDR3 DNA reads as TGTGCCAGCAGCAACCGGGACAGGATCACAGATACGCAGTATTTT. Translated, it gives CASSNRDRITDTQYF.

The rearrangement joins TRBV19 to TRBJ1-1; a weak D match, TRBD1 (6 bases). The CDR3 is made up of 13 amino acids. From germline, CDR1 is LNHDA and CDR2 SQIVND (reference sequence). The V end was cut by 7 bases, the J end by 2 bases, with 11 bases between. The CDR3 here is CASMGQANTEAFF. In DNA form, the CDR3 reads TGTGCCAGTATGGGACAAGCCAACACTGAAGCTTTCTTT.

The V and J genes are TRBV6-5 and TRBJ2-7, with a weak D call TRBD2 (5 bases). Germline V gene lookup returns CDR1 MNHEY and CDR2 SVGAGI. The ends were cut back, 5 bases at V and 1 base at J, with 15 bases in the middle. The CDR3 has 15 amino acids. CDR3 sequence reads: CASSPGVLLSYEQYF. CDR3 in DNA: TGTGCCAGCAGTCCCGGGGTCTTGTTATCCTACGAGCAGTACTTC.

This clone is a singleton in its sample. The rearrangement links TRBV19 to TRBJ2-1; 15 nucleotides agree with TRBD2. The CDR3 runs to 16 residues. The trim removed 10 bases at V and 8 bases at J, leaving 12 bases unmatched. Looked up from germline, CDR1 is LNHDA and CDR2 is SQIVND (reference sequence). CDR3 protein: CATLPRGTSGRYEQFF. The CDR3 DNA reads TGTGCCACCCTCCCGCGGGGGACTAGCGGGAGGTATGAGCAGTTCTTC.

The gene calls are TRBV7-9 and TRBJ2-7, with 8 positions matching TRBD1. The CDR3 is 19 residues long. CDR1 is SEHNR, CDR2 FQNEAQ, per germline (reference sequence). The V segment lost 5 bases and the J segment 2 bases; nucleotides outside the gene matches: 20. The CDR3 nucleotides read TGTGCCAGCAGCCCCCACAAAGAACCGAGGGGGACAGGAACCTACGAGCAGTACTTC. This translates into CASSPHKEPRGTGTYEQYF.

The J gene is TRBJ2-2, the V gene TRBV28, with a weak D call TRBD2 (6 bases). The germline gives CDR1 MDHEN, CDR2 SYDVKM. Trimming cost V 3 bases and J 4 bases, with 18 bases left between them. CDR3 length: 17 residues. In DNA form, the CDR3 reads TGTGCCAGCAGTTTTAAGGGCCTAGCGTCCATCACCGGGGAGCTGTTTTTT. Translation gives CASSFKGLASITGELFF. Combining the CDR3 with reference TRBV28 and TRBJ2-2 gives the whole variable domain DVKVTQSSRYLVKRTGEKVFLECVQDMDHENMFWYRQDPGLGLRLIYFSYDVKMKEKGDIPEGYSVSREKKERFSLILESASTNQTSMYLCASSFKGLASITGELFFGEGSRLTVL.

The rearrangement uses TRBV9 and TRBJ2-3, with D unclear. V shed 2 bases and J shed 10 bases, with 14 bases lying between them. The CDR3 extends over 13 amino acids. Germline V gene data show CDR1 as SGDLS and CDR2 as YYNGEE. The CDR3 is CASSVRPRTPQYF. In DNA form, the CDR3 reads TGTGCCAGCAGCGTCAGGCCGAGAACTCCGCAGTATTTT.

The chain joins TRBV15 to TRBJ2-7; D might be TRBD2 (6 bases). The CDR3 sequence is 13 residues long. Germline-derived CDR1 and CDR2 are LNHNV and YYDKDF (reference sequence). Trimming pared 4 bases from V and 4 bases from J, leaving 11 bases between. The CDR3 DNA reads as TGTGCCACCAGCACCGGGAGTAATTACGAGCAGTACTTC. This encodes CATSTGSNYEQYF.

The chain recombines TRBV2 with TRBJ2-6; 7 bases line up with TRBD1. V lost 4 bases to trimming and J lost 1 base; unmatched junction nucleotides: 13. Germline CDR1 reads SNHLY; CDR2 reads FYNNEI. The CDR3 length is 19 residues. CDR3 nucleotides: TGTGCCAGCAGTGTGGAAGGGGGCGTCCTTTTGTCTGGGGCCAACGTCCTGACTTTC. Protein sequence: CASSVEGGVLLSGANVLTF.

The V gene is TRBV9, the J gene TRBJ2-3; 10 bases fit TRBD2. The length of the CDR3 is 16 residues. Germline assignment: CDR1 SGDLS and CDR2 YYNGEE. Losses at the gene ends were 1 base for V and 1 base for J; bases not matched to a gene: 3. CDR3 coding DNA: TGTGCCAGCAGCGTATCTAGCGGGAGACGCACAGATACGCAGTATTTT. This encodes CASSVSSGRRTDTQYF.

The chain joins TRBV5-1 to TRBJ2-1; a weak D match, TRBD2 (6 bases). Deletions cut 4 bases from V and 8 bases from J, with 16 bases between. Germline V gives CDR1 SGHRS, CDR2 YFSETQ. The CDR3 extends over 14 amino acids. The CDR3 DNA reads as TGCGCCAGCAGCCTGGACGGGAGTATCGATGAGCAGTTCTTC. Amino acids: CASSLDGSIDEQFF.